The entry below gives a single TCR beta chain sequence along with its context. In the authors' methods: Amplified reference gene primers provided the basis for estimating nucleated cell counts. This table comes from immunoSEQ multiplex PCR, and its TCRdb copy is limited to in-frame clones, with some not included. V and J calls and clone size follow that table, whereas D and trimming were derived from the DNA. This sample has 76,000 or so clones, with approximately 90% found just once. The data were obtained in a study of blood T cell repertoires in COVID-19. On the study more broadly: There were acute and convalescent COVID-19 samples, and they came from the United States, Italy and Spain. T cells, B-cell-depleted T cells, or PBMCs supplied cDNA or gDNA.

The CDR3 consists of 13 residues. The junction had 1 base not matched to a gene; V was cut back by 9 bases and J by 1 base. Germline CDR1 reads KGHDR; CDR2 reads SFDVKD. Sample: peripheral blood. This receptor was identified in a human donor in a cohort sampled during active COVID-19. This rearrangement joins TRBV24-1 to TRBJ2-2; TRBD2 aligns across 7 bases. CDR3 in amino acids: CATGGENTGELFF. As DNA, the CDR3 is TGTGCCACCGGGGGGGAGAACACCGGGGAGCTGTTTTTT.